This TCR beta chain derives from a study of CD8+ T cells in alopecia areata. About the research overall: In an open-label trial, patients got 5 to 10 mg tofacitinib twice daily.

The authors extracted RNA and reverse transcribed it into cDNA as the sequencing template. TCRdb keeps only in-frame clones here, not all; method: immunoSEQ multiplex PCR. Altogether approximately 280,000 clones are present, roughly 64% being singletons, with the ten largest covering 1.8%. Sample treatment: oral pan-JAK inhibitor, 5-10 mg twice daily. This CDR3 has 15 residues. Germline CDR1 reads SGHDT; CDR2 reads YYEEEE. V was clipped by 4 bases and J by 8 bases, with 21 bases between them. The chain recombines TRBV5-6 with TRBJ1-1, with D maybe TRBD1 (5 bases). This TCR was sampled from a human donor with alopecia areata. Sequencing was performed on CD4+ T cells sorted from blood, taken at week 24, from a patient treated with tofacitinib. CDR3 bases: TGTGCCAGCAGCCTCTCCCCTGGGGGAAGTAAGGAAGCTTTCTTT. As protein: CASSLSPGGSKEAFF.